This T cell receptor (beta chain) was sequenced for a study of T-cell memory formation after mild COVID-19 (dated by TCRdb to 2020 to 2023). Describing the broader study: Most TCR sequence clusters were specific to one of the two donors. Longitudinal TCRalpha and TCRbeta repertoire sequencing tracked T-cell clones expanding and contracting after mild COVID-19 in a couple of donors. The cohort comprised two young, previously healthy adult volunteers, one female and one male. Results the study describes overall, beyond this receptor: SARS-CoV-2 specificity of the second-wave clones peaking on day 37 was not confirmed. Contracting CD4+ clones were located mainly in the CM and EM memory subsets, whereas CD8+ clones were found to be enriched in EMRA. The study included only a couple of mild cases, and larger cohorts that include severe cases with pre-infection samples were judged to be necessary. Clones that contracted from day 15 to 85 showed balanced CD4/CD8 phenotypes, whereas a second wave of clones that expanded from day 15 to 37 leaned towards CD4+. Some responding clones were found in pre-infection memory, which suggests that pre-existing cross-reactive memory T cells took part in the SARS-CoV-2 response.

About this clonotype: No antigen is known for it. Per-base qualities were not stored, and no clone one base away is much larger.

Ficoll-Paque density gradient centrifugation was the method used to isolate PBMCs. V drops 3 bases and J drops 0 bases, leaving 7 bases in between. CDR1 SGHTA and CDR2 FQGNSA were looked up in the germline V gene. From cysteine to phenylalanine, the CDR3 is 14 amino acids long. The retained sequence is limited to the CDR3, 42 bases, with the frame set at the first base. Sequencer: Illumina NovaSeq 6000. TCRalpha and TCRbeta cDNA libraries were constructed by 5'RACE with constant-segment primers, with sample barcodes and unique molecular identifiers being introduced. RNA was extracted from every sample with Trizol reagent. Library amplification was performed in two PCR steps, and a second sample barcode and Illumina TruSeq adapters were introduced in the second step. Sequencing of the libraries was done on an Illumina NovaSeq, producing 2 x 150 bp paired-end reads. The authors' pipeline ran thus. With migec v1.2.7, reads were demultiplexed and then collapsed into UMI-guided consensus sequences. Using mixcr v2.1.11, UMI consensuses were aligned to TRA and TRB V and J templates and then assembled into clonotypes. A clonotype was counted as expanded or contracted only when both edgeR and NoisET called the clonotype significant, with the noise models trained on biological replicates. For edgeR calls, a false discovery rate-adjusted p below 0.01 and a log2 fold-change threshold of 1 were applied. As an exploratory analysis of dynamics, max-normalized trajectories of the 1000 most abundant clonotypes were examined with PCA combined with hierarchical clustering. Separately sequenced CD4+ and CD8+ repertoires were used to assign a CD4 or CD8 phenotype to each responding clone. Starting from the raw public reads, TCRdb applied fastp trimming at Q25, assembled clones with MiXCR and retained in-frame beta chains. Each entry is one CDR3 protein sequence, shown with its most common DNA and genes. These V and J calls rely on TCRdb rather than the paper's analysis. A total of about 260,000 distinct CDR3 sequences appear in this sample, 16% of them only once. The ten largest make up roughly 21% of the sample.

The sequence links TRBV7-2 to TRBJ2-3; a weak D assignment points to TRBD2 (5 bases agree). This receptor was identified in a man between 18 and 29 years old who had mild COVID-19 (a few samples of this study predate the infection). The sample titles of this study are shuffled in the database, so cell type and time point are left out; the donor was told from shared clones. What was sequenced was PBMCs or a T cell subset sorted from them (not recorded which). CDR3 reads: CASSLTISTDTQYF. The DNA sequence follows: TGTGCCAGCAGCTTGACTATAAGCACAGATACGCAGTATTTT. With the rest looked up from the reference TRBV7-2 and TRBJ2-3 genes rather than sequenced, the full variable domain is GAGVSQSPSNKVTEKGKDVELRCDPISGHTALYWYRQSLGQGLEFLIYFQGNSAPDKSGLPSDRFSAERTGGSVSTLTIQRTQQEDSAVYLCASSLTISTDTQYFGPGTRLTVL.